These 9 T cell receptor beta chains came from one sample sequenced in a study of T cell responses to AZD1222 COVID-19 vaccine (dated by TCRdb to the early 2020s). The time point label corresponds to: baseline before first vaccination. The library relied on the immunoSEQ multiplex PCR assay. Here the immuneACCESS table is served through TCRdb, limited to in-frame sequences with V and J called. Missing clones are a known gap in these copies; in checked studies unresolved V genes cover under half, and the rest lacks a known reason. This sample holds over 100,000 clones; approximately 91% were observed only once. 2.4% of the sample rests with the top ten. The sample in question was peripheral blood, obtained on day 0 of AZD1222 vaccination. Receptors originate from an adult in good health.

Only one count was recorded for this clone. The rearrangement joins TRBV27 to TRBJ1-6, with 7 bases matching TRBD1. From germline, CDR1 is MNHEY and CDR2 SMNVEV (reference sequence). This CDR3 is built from 15 residues. After removal of 5 bases from V and 8 bases from J, the junction contained 9 bases not matched to a gene. DNA for the CDR3: TGTGCCAGCAGTCTCCACCTAGGGGGCGATTCACCCCTCCACTTT. Translated, it gives CASSLHLGGDSPLHF.

The chain has TRBV27 and TRBJ2-3; perhaps TRBD2 as D (5 bases). V was pared by 6 bases and J by 7 bases, with 11 bases between. The CDR3 extends over 12 amino acids. Germline CDR1 reads MNHEY; CDR2 reads SMNVEV (reference sequence). This chain's CDR3 is CASSPTGNTQYF. The CDR3 region has the DNA TGTGCCAGCAGCCCAACGGGGAATACGCAGTATTTT.

The rearrangement links TRBV12-1 to TRBJ2-7; the DNA was not compared with TRBD1, the D call given in the table. TRBV12-1 is given as a pseudogene. CDR3 length: 12 amino acids. The CDR3 here is CASSPDRYEQYF. The CDR3 region has the DNA TGTGCCAGCAGCCCCGACAGGTACGAGCAGTACTTC.

V is TRBV28 and J is TRBJ2-3; D uncertain. The V and J ends lost 7 bases and 0 bases respectively, with 8 bases between them. This CDR3 is built from 13 residues. CDR1 and CDR2 from the germline V gene are MDHEN and SYDVKM. CDR3 in amino acids: CASTSYSTDTQYF. The CDR3 DNA sequence: TGTGCCAGCACCTCCTACAGCACAGATACGCAGTATTTT. Looking up the rest from reference TRBV28 and TRBJ2-3 gives the full variable domain: DVKVTQSSRYLVKRTGEKVFLECVQDMDHENMFWYRQDPGLGLRLIYFSYDVKMKEKGDIPEGYSVSREKKERFSLILESASTNQTSMYLCASTSYSTDTQYFGPGTRLTVL.

This chain uses TRBV7-3 with TRBJ2-5; possibly TRBD1 for D (5 bases). Trimming removed 6 bases at V and 3 bases at J, with 11 bases between. The germline CDR1 and CDR2 sequences are SGHTA and FQGTGA. The CDR3 has 13 amino acids. The CDR3 spells CASSPTVEETQYF. Here the CDR3 DNA reads TGTGCCAGCAGTCCGACAGTTGAAGAGACCCAGTACTTC.

About this clone: A read error may account for a junction end that differs from germline. This CDR3 reads CASSLFGGDTGELFF. For the CDR3, the DNA is TGTGCTAGCAGCTTGTTTGGAGGGGACACCGGGGAGCTGTTTTTT. The chain employs TRBV7-7 and TRBJ2-2; perhaps TRBD2 as D (6 bases). Germline CDR1 and CDR2: SSHAT and FNYEAQ (reference sequence). The CDR3 is 15 residues long.

The CDR3 nucleotides are TGTGCCAGCTCACCAGGGCAGAACAATCAGCCCCAGCATTTT. Its protein is CASSPGQNNQPQHF. This chain links TRBV18 with TRBJ1-5; D gene uncertain. Between the trimmed V and J ends, which lost 2 bases and 3 bases, there was a span of 8 bases. The CDR3 loop spans 14 amino acids. The germline V gene has CDR1 KGHSH and CDR2 LQKENI.

On this clone: The identical CDR3 is also encoded by other nucleotide sequences in the sample. CDR3 bases: TGTGCCAGCAGCCTCGACAGGGTACGCACTGAAGCTTTCTTT. Its protein is CASSLDRVRTEAFF. The V and J genes are TRBV28 and TRBJ1-1; 7 bases fit TRBD1. Germline V gene lookup returns CDR1 MDHEN and CDR2 SYDVKM. The CDR3 is 14 amino acids. With 6 bases clipped from V and 4 bases from J, the junction kept 8 bases outside the gene matches.

The rearrangement links TRBV6-5 to TRBJ1-2; the D is unclear. CDR1 and CDR2 from the germline V gene are MNHEY and SVGAGI. The V end lost 3 bases, the J end lost 4 bases, and 9 bases lay between the germline ends. CDR3 length: 13 residues. CDR3 nucleotides: TGTGCCAGCAGTTATACGGCCTTCTATGGCTACACCTTC. It is translated as CASSYTAFYGYTF.